Described below is a single TCR beta chain sequence and its context. Its cognate antigen is unknown. This specimen comes from a study of cytomegalovirus exposure and HLA in healthy donors. Though nominally healthy at sampling, donors likely had unrecorded immune exposures. Study-level results: In a later analysis, donors in an Asian-associated ancestry cluster reportedly had fewer N-insertions in productive TCRs than the cohort mean. Most TCR beta V segments were productive about 87% or about 30% of the time in an earlier analysis. TRBV6-2, TRBV6-3 and other indistinguishable V segments were excluded.

60 Vbeta and 13 Jbeta primers were used in PCR. The protocol was immunoSEQ multiplex PCR, while the TCRdb copy is restricted to in-frame clones and leaves out a portion. The sample lists 150,000 or so clones, over 75% occurring once. V trimming: 1 base; J trimming: 1 base; junction bases outside the gene matches: 2. The CDR3 loop spans 15 amino acids. Germline V gene data show CDR1 as SGHNT and CDR2 as YENEEA. V gene TRBV11-3 combines with J gene TRBJ2-3; TRBD1 agrees at 7 bases. The receptor comes from a woman between 45 and 65 years old in good health and CMV-seropositive. Sequencing input: PBMCs. This CDR3 reads CASSLGDRGTDTQYF. The DNA for the CDR3 is TGTGCCAGCAGCTTAGGTGACAGGGGCACAGATACGCAGTATTTT.